These 11 T cell receptor beta chains came from one sample sequenced in a study. TCRdb passed the RT-PCR reads through MiXCR, listing each CDR3 protein once. The top ten hold 3% to 4.5% of the sample, which has hundreds of thousands of distinct CDR3 sequences, 13% to 15% seen once. The sample consisted of memory CD4+ T cells from blood. The receptors shown here come from a female donor in good health, serving as a healthy control.

V usage is TRBV11-1 and J usage is TRBJ1-2; unclear D gene. The germline V gene has CDR1 SGHAT and CDR2 FQDESV (reference sequence). The germline V and J ends were trimmed by 1 base and 5 bases, with 8 bases remaining between them. The CDR3 is 13 residues long. CDR3 residues: CASSLGAEYGYTF. Here the CDR3 DNA reads TGTGCCAGCAGCTTAGGGGCGGAGTATGGCTACACCTTC. Filled out from reference TRBV11-1 and TRBJ1-2, the complete variable domain reads EAEVAQSPRYKITEKSQAVAFWCDPISGHATLYWYRQILGQGPELLVQFQDESVVDDSQLPKDRFSAERLKGVDSTLKIQPAELGDSAMYLCASSLGAEYGYTFGSGTRLTVV.

The table lists this clonotype with a few counts. The chain uses TRBV6-6 and TRBJ1-2, with 7 nucleotides matching TRBD1. The CDR3 runs to 14 residues. With 6 bases clipped from V and 7 bases from J, the junction kept 11 bases outside the gene matches. The germline V gene encodes CDR1 MNHNY and CDR2 SVGAGI (reference sequence). The CDR3 region has the DNA TGTGCCAGCAGATCTGAGGGGGCGAGGGTTGGCTACACCTTC. Encoded protein: CASRSEGARVGYTF.

This clonotype was observed a few times. The rearrangement uses TRBV24-1 and TRBJ2-2, with 7 bases that match TRBD2. The junction had 7 bases not matched to a gene; V was cut back by 7 bases and J by 3 bases. CDR1 is KGHDR, CDR2 SFDVKD, per germline. The CDR3 is 15 residues long. The CDR3 spells CATSLASGDTGELFF. CDR3 nucleotides: TGTGCCACCAGCTTGGCTAGCGGAGACACCGGGGAGCTGTTTTTT.

The chain joins TRBV30 to TRBJ1-5, with D hard to call. Germline V gives CDR1 GTSNPN, CDR2 SVGIG (reference sequence). The CDR3 extends over 16 amino acids. Trimming shortened V by 0 bases and J by 2 bases, and 14 bases separated the two germline ends. The CDR3 region has the DNA TGTGCCTGGAGTGTACGGTGGGATTTTGGCAATCAGCCCCAGCATTTT. This sequence encodes CAWSVRWDFGNQPQHF.

The V gene is TRBV18, the J gene TRBJ2-1; 9 positions agree with TRBD1. Germline CDR1 is KGHSH and CDR2 is LQKENI. This CDR3 spans 14 amino acids. Losses at the gene ends were 1 base for V and 8 bases for J; bases not matched to a gene: 3. The CDR3 reads CASSPRQGEDEQFF. The CDR3 coding sequence is TGTGCCAGCTCACCACGACAGGGGGAGGATGAGCAGTTCTTC.

This clonotype appeared many times. The chain carries TRBV6-5 and TRBJ1-1, with D hard to call. Germline CDR1 and CDR2: MNHEY and SVGAGI. V was cut by 2 bases and J by 7 bases, with 11 bases left in between. CDR3 length equals 13 residues. The DNA of the CDR3 is TGTGCCAGCAGTTACGGGCGGCGGATTGAAGCTTTCTTT. Its translation: CASSYGRRIEAFF.

V is TRBV2 and J is TRBJ2-5; TRBD2 matches 13 bases. V shed 6 bases, J shed 2 bases, and the junction held 3 bases outside the gene matches. The CDR3 spans 15 residues. Germline CDR1 reads SNHLY; CDR2 reads FYNNEI. In nucleotides, the CDR3 is TGTGCCAGCAGGCGACTAGCGGGAGGTCAAGAGACCCAGTACTTC. Translation: CASRRLAGGQETQYF.

V gene TRBV5-1 combines with J gene TRBJ2-3, with TRBD2 matching over 11 bases. CDR3 length: 16 residues. The germline gives CDR1 SGHRS, CDR2 YFSETQ. J gave up 2 bases and V 4 bases, and 6 bases lay outside the gene matches. The DNA of the CDR3 is TGCGCCAGCAGCCGCCTGACTAGCGGGGCCACAGATACGCAGTATTTT. It specifies CASSRLTSGATDTQYF.

The V gene is TRBV15, the J gene TRBJ1-2; D ambiguous. Germline CDR1 reads LNHNV; CDR2 reads YYDKDF (reference sequence). This CDR3 region has 14 residues. Trimming removed 10 bases from V and 3 bases from J, with 18 bases in between. The CDR3 sequence: CAISRDLTDYGYTF. CDR3 sequence (DNA): TGTGCCATTAGCAGAGATCTAACAGACTATGGCTACACCTTC.

The chain combines TRBV20-1 with TRBJ1-5, with unresolved D. CDR3 size: 12 residues. V was cut by 3 bases and J by 6 bases, with 9 bases left in between. Germline CDR1 reads DFQATT; CDR2 reads SNEGSKA (reference sequence). CDR3 loop: CSASLAGQPQHF. The CDR3 bases are TGCAGTGCTAGTTTGGCAGGTCAGCCCCAGCATTTT.

This clonotype was seen at least ten times. This chain connects TRBV7-3 to TRBJ2-5; 8 bases line up with TRBD1. The germline CDR1 and CDR2 sequences are SGHTA and FQGTGA. CDR3 length: 13 amino acids. The ends lost 4 bases at V and 7 bases at J; junction bases unmatched: 5. Here the CDR3 reads CASSSGQAGTQYF. For the CDR3, the DNA is TGTGCCAGCAGCTCGGGACAGGCGGGGACCCAGTACTTC.